Listed below are T cell receptor beta chains from one sample, sequenced in a study of cytomegalovirus exposure and HLA in healthy donors. Method: immunoSEQ multiplex PCR; TCRdb's copy keeps in-frame clones and lacks some. This sample's table has some 75,000 clones. The sequenced sample consisted of PBMCs. All receptors come from a boy aged 5-17 years in good health and CMV-seronegative. CDR3s include the opening cysteine and the closing phenylalanine or tryptophan. The D gene is left open where the match is weak.

length,V,J,D,CDR3,DNA
15,TRBV6-4,TRBJ2-1,TRBD2,CASSVKAGGNVEQFF,TGTGCCAGCAGTGTTAAAGCGGGAGGGAATGTTGAGCAGTTCTTC
13,TRBV7-9,TRBJ2-7,.,CASSPLIAHEQYF,TGTGCCAGCAGCCCCCTGATAGCCCACGAGCAGTACTTC
15,TRBV23-1,TRBJ1-1,TRBD1,CASSQSGQGPLVVFF,TGCGCCAGCAGTCAATCGGGACAGGGGCCACTGGTCGTTTTCTTT
15,TRBV11-2,TRBJ1-1,.,CASSVTGRMNTEAFF,TGTGCCAGCAGCGTGACAGGAAGGATGAACACTGAAGCTTTCTTT
14,TRBV11-1,TRBJ2-7,.,CASSQWSTSGVQYF,TGTGCCAGCTCCCAGTGGAGCACTAGTGGCGTGCAGTACTTC
15,TRBV2,TRBJ1-2,.,CASSSQRATNYGYTF,TGTGCCAGCAGCTCCCAGAGGGCTACTAACTATGGCTACACCTTC
15,TRBV5-1,TRBJ2-2,.,CASSLTSLSPGELFF,TGCGCCAGCAGCTTGACTAGCCTTAGTCCCGGGGAGCTGTTTTTT
16,TRBV4-1,TRBJ1-3,.,CASSQALRGVGNTIYF,TGCGCCAGCAGCCAAGCCCTGCGGGGTGTAGGGAACACCATATATTTT
14,TRBV28,TRBJ1-2,.,CASVPGAAGNGYTF,TGTGCCAGTGTACCCGGGGCGGCGGGGAATGGCTACACCTTC
14,TRBV7-7,TRBJ2-5,TRBD2,CASSSLAGEETQYF,TGTGCCAGCAGCTCATTAGCGGGGGAAGAGACCCAGTACTTC